This T cell receptor (beta chain) was recovered during a study of radiotherapy plus CTLA-4 blockade in lung cancer (dated by TCRdb to the late 2010s). Study-wide context: Objective responses occurred in approximately 19% of enrolled patients, and 30% to 40% achieved disease control.

Turning to this clone: There is no known antigen for this receptor. No qualities accompany the bases; no much larger clone lies one base away.

Deletion took 2 bases off V and 1 base off J, with a span of 14 bases between the germline ends. Reading the germline V gene gives CDR1 LGHNA and CDR2 YSLEER. The CDR3 numbers 16 residues from cysteine through phenylalanine. This entry keeps only the CDR3 DNA: 48 bases, framed from base 1. Results and caveats for the whole study, not just this receptor: The strongest predictors of response were reported to be early dynamic shifts in blood T cell clones along with a rise in serum interferon-beta following radiation. After treatment with radiotherapy and ipilimumab, TCR clones that came from tumors expanded in the peripheral blood.

The library was built by means of the immunoSEQ multiplex PCR assay. As stored in TCRdb, this immuneACCESS dataset retains in-frame rearrangements with V and J assigned. A fraction of the clones does not appear; measured against another copy, unresolved V genes explain less than half of the discrepancy, and the remainder lacks a known reason. The sample table lists roughly 120,000 clones, approximately 84% of them with a count of one. The leading ten clones occupy approximately 5.2% of the sample. In this study, focal radiation therapy paired with CTLA-4 blockade (ipilimumab) was tested in patients who had chemo-refractory metastatic non-small-cell lung cancer.

Sequenced here: peripheral blood, sampled from a patient treated with radiotherapy plus ipilimumab. This clonotype was sampled from a human donor with non-small cell lung cancer who had a partial response to radiotherapy plus ipilimumab. In this chain, TRBV4-3 is recombined with TRBJ1-2; TRBD1 is possibly the D segment (5 matching bases). Here is the DNA: TGCGCCAGCAGCCAATCAACAGGTGGTTATAACTATGGCTACACCTTC. Its amino acids are CASSQSTGGYNYGYTF.